The text below deals with one T cell receptor beta chain. The antigen remains unidentified. TCRdb reprocessed the multiplex PCR reads via MiXCR and lists one record per CDR3 protein. The sample holds around 140,000 distinct CDR3 sequences; about 30% are singletons and the top ten take around 2.3%. Breast cancer patients provided tissue from their axillary draining lymph nodes. CDR1 DFQATT and CDR2 SNEGSKA come from the germline V gene (reference sequence). The CDR3 totals 12 residues. After removal of 6 bases from V and 6 bases from J, the junction contained 4 bases not matched to a gene. This sample was taken from a study of breast tumors, draining lymph nodes, adjacent tissues. Broader study findings: Tumor and nontumor repertoires were significantly more similar in luminal-like than in basal-like breast cancer.

Material for sequencing was axillary lymph node tissue. This TCR derives from a female donor with breast cancer. Some clones in this sample may be carry-over from other donors' samples. The rearrangement joins TRBV20-1 to TRBJ2-1, with 8 bases aligning to TRBD1. CDR3 protein: CSATGTGNEQFF. In DNA form, the CDR3 reads TGCAGTGCCACCGGGACAGGCAATGAGCAGTTCTTC.